The clone carrying this T cell receptor beta chain was picked up a small number of times. The data originate from a study of molecular identifiers for immune sequencing clone quantification. TCRdb re-analysed the PCR reads in MiXCR, keeping a single row per CDR3 protein. The table shows roughly 100,000 distinct CDR3 sequences, with 30% to 35% occurring only once. The CD8+CD4-CCR7+CD45RA+ phenotype defined the sorted naive CD8 T cells. Germline trimming cut 6 bases from V and 4 bases from J; bases unmatched to any gene: 9. CDR1 is MNHEY, CDR2 SMNVEV, per germline (reference sequence). The CDR3 is 14 amino acids.

V and J are TRBV27 and TRBJ2-7; 7 bases map to TRBD1. The source of this sequence is a human donor in good health. Some libraries in this study had Jurkat cell RNA spiked in. Sequencing used naive CD8+ T cells from blood, with Jurkat cell RNA spiked in. Subset noted: FACS-sorted CD8+CD4-CCR7+CD45RA+ naive T cells. The CDR3 protein is CASSLRDRAYEQYF. The CDR3 nucleotides read TGTGCCAGCAGCCTCCGGGACAGAGCGTACGAGCAGTACTTC.